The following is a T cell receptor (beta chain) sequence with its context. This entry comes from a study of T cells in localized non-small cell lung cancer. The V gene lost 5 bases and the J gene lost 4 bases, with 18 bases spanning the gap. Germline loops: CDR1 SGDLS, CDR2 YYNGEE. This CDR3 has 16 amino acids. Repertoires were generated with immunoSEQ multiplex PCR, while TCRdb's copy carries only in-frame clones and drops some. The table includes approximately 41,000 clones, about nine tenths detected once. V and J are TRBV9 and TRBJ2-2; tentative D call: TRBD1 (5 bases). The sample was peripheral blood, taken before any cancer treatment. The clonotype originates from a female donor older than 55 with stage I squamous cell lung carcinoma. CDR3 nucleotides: TGTGCCAGCAGGACCGGGCAGGGAACGTTCACCGGGGAGCTGTTTTTT. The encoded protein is CASRTGQGTFTGELFF. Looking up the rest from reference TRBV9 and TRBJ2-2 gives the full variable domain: DSGVTQTPKHLITATGQRVTLRCSPRSGDLSVYWYQQSLDQGLQFLIQYYNGEERAKGNILERFSAQQFPDLHSELNLSSLELGDSALYFCASRTGQGTFTGELFFGEGSRLTVL.